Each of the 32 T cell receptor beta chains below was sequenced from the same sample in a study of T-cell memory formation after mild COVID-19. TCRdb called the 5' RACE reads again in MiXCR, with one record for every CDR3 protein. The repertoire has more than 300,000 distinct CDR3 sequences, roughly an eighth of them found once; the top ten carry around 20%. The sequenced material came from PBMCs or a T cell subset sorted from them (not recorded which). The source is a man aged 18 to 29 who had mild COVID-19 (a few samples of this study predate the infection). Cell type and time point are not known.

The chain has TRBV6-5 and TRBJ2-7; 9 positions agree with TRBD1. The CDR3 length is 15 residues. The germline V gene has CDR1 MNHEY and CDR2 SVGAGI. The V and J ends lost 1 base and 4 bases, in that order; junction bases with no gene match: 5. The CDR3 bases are TGTGCCAGCAGTTACTTGGGACAGGGCGGGTACGAGCAGTACTTC. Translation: CASSYLGQGGYEQYF.

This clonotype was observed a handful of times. For the CDR3, the DNA is TGTGCCAGCAGCTACGACGCAACCGGGGAGCTGTTTTTT. Translating gives CASSYDATGELFF. The chain links TRBV11-3 to TRBJ2-2; D call uncertain. Trimming removed 4 bases at V and 5 bases at J, with 8 bases between. Germline assignment: CDR1 SGHNT and CDR2 YENEEA. CDR3 length equals 13 residues.

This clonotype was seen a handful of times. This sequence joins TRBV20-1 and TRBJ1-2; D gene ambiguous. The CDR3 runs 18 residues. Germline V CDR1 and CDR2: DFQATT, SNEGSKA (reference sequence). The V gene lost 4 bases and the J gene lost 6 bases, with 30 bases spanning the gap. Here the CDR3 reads CSAIPRLLAILSGDGYTF. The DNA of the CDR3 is TGCAGTGCTATCCCCCGCCTTTTGGCGATCCTTTCGGGAGATGGCTACACCTTC.

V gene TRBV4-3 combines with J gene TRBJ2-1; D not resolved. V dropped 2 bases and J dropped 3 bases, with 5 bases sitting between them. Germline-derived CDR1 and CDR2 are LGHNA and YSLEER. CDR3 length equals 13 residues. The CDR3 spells CASSQNSYNEQFF. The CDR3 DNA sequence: TGCGCCAGCAGCCAAAACAGCTACAATGAGCAGTTCTTC.

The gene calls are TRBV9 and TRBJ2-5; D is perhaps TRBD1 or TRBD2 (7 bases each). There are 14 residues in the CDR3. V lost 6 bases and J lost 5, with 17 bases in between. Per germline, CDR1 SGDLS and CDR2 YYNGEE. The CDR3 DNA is TGTGCCAGCACCCGACAGGGAGGGTACGAGACCCAGTACTTC. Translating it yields CASTRQGGYETQYF.

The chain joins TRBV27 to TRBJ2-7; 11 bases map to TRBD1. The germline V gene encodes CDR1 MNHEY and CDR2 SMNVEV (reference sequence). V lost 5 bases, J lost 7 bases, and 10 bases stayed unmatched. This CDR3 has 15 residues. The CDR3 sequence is CASSKDRGRFYEQYF. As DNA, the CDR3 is TGTGCCAGCAGTAAGGACAGGGGGCGATTTTATGAGCAGTACTTC.

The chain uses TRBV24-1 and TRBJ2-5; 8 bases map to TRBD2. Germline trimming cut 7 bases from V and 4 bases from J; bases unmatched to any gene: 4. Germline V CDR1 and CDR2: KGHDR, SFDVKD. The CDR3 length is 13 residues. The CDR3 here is CATSPGGGETQYF. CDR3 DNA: TGTGCCACCAGCCCCGGGGGGGGAGAGACCCAGTACTTC.

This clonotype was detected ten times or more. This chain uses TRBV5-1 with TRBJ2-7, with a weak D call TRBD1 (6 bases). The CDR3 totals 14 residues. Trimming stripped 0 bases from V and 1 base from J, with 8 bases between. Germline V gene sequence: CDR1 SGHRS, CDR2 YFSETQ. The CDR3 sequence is CASSLVGGSYEQYF. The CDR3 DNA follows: TGCGCCAGCAGCTTGGTAGGGGGATCCTACGAGCAGTACTTC.

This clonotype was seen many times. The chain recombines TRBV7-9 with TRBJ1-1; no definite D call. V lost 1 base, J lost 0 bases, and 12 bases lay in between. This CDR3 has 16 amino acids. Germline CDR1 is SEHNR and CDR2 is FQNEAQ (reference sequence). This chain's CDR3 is CASSLGDPVMNTEAFF. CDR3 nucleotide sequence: TGTGCCAGCAGCTTAGGTGATCCAGTTATGAACACTGAAGCTTTCTTT.

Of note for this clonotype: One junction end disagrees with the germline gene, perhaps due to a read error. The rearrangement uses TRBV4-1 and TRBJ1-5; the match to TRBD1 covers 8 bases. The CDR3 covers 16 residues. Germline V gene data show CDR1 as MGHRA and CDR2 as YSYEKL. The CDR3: CASSQDRAGGNQPQHF. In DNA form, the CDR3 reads TGCGCCAGCAGCCAAGATAGGGCAGGGGGCAACCAGCCCCAGCATTTT.

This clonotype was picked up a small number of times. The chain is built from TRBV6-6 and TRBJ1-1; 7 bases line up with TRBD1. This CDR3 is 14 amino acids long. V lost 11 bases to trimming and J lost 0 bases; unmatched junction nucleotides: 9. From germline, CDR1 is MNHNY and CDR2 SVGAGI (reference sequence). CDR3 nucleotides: TGTGCCCTAGGTGGCAGGGGGATGAACACTGAAGCTTTCTTT. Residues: CALGGRGMNTEAFF.

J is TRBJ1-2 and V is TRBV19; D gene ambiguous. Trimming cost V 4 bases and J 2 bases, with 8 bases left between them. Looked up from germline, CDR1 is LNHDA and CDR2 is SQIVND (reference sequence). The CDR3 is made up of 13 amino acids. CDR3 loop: CASSRGRNYGYTF. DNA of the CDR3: TGTGCCAGTAGTAGAGGGAGGAACTATGGCTACACCTTC.

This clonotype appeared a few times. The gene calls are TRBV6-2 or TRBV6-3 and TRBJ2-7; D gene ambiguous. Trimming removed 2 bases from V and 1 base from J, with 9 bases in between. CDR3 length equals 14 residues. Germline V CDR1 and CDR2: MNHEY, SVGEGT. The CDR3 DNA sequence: TGTGCCAGCAGTTACGGTTTTGAATCCTACGAGCAGTACTTC. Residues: CASSYGFESYEQYF.

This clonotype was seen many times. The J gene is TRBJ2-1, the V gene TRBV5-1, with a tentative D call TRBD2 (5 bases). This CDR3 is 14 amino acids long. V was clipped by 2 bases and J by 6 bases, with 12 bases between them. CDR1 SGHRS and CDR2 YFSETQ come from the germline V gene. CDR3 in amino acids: CASSLGLTPNEQFF. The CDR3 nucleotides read TGCGCCAGCAGCTTAGGACTGACTCCCAATGAGCAGTTCTTC.

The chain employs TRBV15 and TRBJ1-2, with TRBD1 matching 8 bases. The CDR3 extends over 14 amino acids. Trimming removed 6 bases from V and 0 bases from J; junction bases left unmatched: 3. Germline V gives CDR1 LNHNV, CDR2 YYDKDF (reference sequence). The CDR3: CATRWTGSNYGYTF. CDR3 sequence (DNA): TGTGCCACCAGGTGGACAGGGTCTAACTATGGCTACACCTTC.

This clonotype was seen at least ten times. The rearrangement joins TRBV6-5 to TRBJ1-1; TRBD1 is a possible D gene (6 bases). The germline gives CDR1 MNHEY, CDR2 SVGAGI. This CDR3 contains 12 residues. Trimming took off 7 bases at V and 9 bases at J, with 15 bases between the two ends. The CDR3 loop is CASNSPGAKAFF. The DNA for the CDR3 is TGTGCCAGCAACTCTCCAGGGGCGAAAGCTTTCTTT.

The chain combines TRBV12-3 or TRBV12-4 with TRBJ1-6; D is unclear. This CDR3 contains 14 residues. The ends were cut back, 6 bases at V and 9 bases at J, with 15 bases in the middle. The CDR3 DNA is TGTGCCAGCAGCCGGCCCGTACCGGCTTCACCCCTCCACTTT. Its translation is CASSRPVPASPLHF.

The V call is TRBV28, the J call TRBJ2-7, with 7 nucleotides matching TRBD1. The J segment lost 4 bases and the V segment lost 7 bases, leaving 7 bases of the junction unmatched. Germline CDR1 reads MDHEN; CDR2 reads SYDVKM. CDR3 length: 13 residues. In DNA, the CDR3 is TGTGCCAGCAATTCGAGGGGGCGGTACGAGCAGTACTTC. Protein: CASNSRGRYEQYF. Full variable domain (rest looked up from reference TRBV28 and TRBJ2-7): DVKVTQSSRYLVKRTGEKVFLECVQDMDHENMFWYRQDPGLGLRLIYFSYDVKMKEKGDIPEGYSVSREKKERFSLILESASTNQTSMYLCASNSRGRYEQYFGPGTRLTVT.

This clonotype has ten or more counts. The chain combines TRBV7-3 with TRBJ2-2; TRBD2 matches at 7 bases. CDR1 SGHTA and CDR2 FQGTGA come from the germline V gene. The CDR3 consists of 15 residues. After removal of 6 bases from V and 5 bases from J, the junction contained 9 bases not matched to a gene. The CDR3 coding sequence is TGTGCCAGCAGTATGGGACTACCCGCGACCGGGGAGCTGTTTTTT. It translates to CASSMGLPATGELFF.

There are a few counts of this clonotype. The CDR3 spells CATSDAGTSSNQPQHF. The DNA of the CDR3 is TGTGCCACCAGTGATGCCGGGACCTCTAGCAATCAGCCCCAGCATTTT. This chain links TRBV24-1 with TRBJ1-5, with D possibly matching TRBD1 (5 bases). There are 16 residues in the CDR3. The V and J ends lost 3 bases and 0 bases respectively, with 11 bases between them. Germline CDR1 reads KGHDR; CDR2 reads SFDVKD.

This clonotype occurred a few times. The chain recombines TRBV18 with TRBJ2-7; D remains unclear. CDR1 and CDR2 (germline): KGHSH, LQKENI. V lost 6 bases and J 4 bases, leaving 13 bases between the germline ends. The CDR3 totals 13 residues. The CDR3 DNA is TGTGCCAGCTCTCCCCTTATGGGTTACGAGCAGTACGTC. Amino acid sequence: CASSPLMGYEQYV.

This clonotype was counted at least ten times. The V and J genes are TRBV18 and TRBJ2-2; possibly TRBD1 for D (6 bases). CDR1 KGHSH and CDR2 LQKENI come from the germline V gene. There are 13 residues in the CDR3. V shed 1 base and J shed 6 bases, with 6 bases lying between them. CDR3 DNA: TGTGCCAGCTCACCACAGGGGGCCGGGGAGCTGTTTTTT. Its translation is CASSPQGAGELFF. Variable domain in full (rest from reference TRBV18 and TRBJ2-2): NAGVMQNPRHLVRRRGQEARLRCSPMKGHSHVYWYRQLPEEGLKFMVYLQKENIIDESGMPKERFSAEFPKEGPSILRIQQVVRGDSAAYFCASSPQGAGELFFGEGSRLTVL.

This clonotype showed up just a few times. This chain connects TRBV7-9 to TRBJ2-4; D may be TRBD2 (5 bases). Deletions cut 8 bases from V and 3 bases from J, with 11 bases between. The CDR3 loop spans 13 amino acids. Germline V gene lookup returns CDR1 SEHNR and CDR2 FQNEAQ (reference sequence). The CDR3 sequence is CASEGANKNIQYF. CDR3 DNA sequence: TGTGCCAGCGAGGGAGCGAACAAAAACATTCAGTACTTC.

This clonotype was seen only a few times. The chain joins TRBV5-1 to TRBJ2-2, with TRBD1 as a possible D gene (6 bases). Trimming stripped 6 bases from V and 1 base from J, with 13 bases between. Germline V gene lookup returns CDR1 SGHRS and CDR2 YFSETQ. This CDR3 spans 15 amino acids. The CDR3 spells CASTGDGRNTGELFF. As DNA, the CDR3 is TGCGCCAGCACAGGGGACGGTCGGAACACCGGGGAGCTGTTTTTT.

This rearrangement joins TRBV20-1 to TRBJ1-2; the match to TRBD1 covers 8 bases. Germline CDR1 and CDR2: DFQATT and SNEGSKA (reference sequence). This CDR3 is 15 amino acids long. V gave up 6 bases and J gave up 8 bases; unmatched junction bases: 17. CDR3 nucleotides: TGCAGTGCCCATCAGGACAGGGAAATATCTAGGGGCTACACCTTC. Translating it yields CSAHQDREISRGYTF.

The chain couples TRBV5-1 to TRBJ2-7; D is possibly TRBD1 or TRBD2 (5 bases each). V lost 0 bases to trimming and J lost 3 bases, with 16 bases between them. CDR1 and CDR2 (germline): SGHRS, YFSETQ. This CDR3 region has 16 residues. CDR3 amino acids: CASSLGDATPIYEQYF. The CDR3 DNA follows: TGCGCCAGCAGCTTGGGGGACGCCACCCCAATCTACGAGCAGTACTTC.

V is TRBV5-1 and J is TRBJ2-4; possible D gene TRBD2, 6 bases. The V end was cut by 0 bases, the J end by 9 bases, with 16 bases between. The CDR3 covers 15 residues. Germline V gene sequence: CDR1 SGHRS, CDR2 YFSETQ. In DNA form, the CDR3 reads TGCGCCAGCAGCTTGGATGGAGGAGGGGCGGCCATTCAGTACTTC. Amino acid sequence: CASSLDGGGAAIQYF.

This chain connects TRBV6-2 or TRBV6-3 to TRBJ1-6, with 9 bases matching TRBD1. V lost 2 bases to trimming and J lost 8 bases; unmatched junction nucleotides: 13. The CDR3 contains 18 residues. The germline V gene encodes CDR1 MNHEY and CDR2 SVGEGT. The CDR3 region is CASSYPKPRQGGYSPLHF. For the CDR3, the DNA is TGTGCCAGCAGTTACCCGAAACCCAGACAGGGGGGATATTCACCCCTCCACTTT.

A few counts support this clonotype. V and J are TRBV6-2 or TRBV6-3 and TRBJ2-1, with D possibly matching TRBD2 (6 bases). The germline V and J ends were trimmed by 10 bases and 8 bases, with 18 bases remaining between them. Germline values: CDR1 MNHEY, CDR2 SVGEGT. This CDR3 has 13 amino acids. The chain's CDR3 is CATSTGRRDEQFF. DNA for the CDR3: TGTGCCACCTCTACGGGGAGGCGGGATGAGCAGTTCTTC.

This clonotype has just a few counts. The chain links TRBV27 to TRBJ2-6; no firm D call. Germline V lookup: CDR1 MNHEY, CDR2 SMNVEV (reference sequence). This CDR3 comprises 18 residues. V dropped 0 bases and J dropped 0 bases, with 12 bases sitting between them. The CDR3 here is CASSLSNGVISGANVLTF. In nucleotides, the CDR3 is TGTGCCAGCAGTTTATCGAATGGGGTCATCTCTGGGGCCAACGTCCTGACTTTC.

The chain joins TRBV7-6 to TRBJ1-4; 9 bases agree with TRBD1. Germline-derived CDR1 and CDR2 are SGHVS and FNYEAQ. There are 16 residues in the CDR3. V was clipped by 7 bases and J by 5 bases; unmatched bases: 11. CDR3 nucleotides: TGTGCCAGCATCCTAATGGGACAGGGAATGAATGAAAAACTGTTTTTT. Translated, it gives CASILMGQGMNEKLFF.

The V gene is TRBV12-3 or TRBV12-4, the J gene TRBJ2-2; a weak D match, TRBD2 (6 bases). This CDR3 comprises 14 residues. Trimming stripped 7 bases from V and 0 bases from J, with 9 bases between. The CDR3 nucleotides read TGTGCCAGCAAGGACTACCCGAACACCGGGGAGCTGTTTTTT. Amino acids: CASKDYPNTGELFF.